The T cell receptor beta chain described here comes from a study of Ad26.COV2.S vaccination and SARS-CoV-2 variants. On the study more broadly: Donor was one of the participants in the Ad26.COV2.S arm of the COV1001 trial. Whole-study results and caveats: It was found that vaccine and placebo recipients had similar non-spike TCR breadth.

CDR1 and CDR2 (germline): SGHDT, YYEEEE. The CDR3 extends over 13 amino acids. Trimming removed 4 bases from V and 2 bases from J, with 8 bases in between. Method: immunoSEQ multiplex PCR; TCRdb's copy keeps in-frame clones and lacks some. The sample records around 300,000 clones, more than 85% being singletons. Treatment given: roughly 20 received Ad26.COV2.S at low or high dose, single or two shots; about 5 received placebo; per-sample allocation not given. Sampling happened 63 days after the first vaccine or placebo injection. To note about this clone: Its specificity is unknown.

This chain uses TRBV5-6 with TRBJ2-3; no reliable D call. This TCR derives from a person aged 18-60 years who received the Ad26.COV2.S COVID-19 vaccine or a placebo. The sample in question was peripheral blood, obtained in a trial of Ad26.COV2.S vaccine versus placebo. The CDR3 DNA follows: TGTGCCAGCAGCCGGACCTTCACAGATACGCAGTATTTT. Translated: CASSRTFTDTQYF. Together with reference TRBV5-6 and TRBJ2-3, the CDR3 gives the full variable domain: DAGVTQSPTHLIKTRGQQVTLRCSPKSGHDTVSWYQQALGQGPQFIFQYYEEEERQRGNFPDRFSGHQFPNYSSELNVNALLLGDSALYLCASSRTFTDTQYFGPGTRLTVL.